Listed below are T cell receptor beta chains from one sample, sequenced in a study of CD8+CD57+ T cells in acquired aplastic anemia. MiXCR was run by TCRdb on the reads, yielding one entry per CDR3 protein. Among some 98,000 distinct CDR3 sequences, around 68% were seen once, and the ten largest hold approximately 60%. Sample: sorted CD4+, CD8+, or CD8+CD57+ T cells (not recorded which) from PBMCs. Receptors were obtained from a human donor with aplastic anemia. Each CDR3 is given with its conserved first and last residue. A D gene is named only where the DNA matches it firmly. Rows give clone size only sometimes, using once, few, many, or a class for an expanded clone.

NA,TRBJ1-5,15,NA,TRBV2,TGTGCCAGCCCCCTTCCACAGGGACCCTATCAGCCCCAGCATTTT,CASPLPQGPYQPQHF
TRBD2,TRBJ2-3,19,NA,TRBV2,TGTGCCAGCAGTGAAGAAGCCCTTGTGACTAGCGGGTTCACAGATACGCAGTATTTT,CASSEEALVTSGFTDTQYF
NA,TRBJ2-7,15,NA,TRBV7-8,TGTGCCAGCAGCCCCATAGAGGGGCCTAGCTCCGAGCAGTACTTC,CASSPIEGPSSEQYF
NA,TRBJ1-4,12,NA,TRBV19,TGTGCCAGTAATAATCCTAATGAAAAACTGTTTTTT,CASNNPNEKLFF
TRBD1,TRBJ2-2,16,NA,TRBV25-1,TGTGCCAGCAGTGATGACAGGGTTGCCAACACCGGGGAGCTGTTTTTT,CASSDDRVANTGELFF
TRBD2,TRBJ2-3,15,few,TRBV20-1,TGCAGTGTGGATAGCGGGGGGGCAGGCACAGATACGCAGTATTTT,CSVDSGGAGTDTQYF
NA,TRBJ2-6,14,once,TRBV19,TGTGCCAGTAGTTCAGGCTTTGGGGCCAACGTCCTGACTTTC,CASSSGFGANVLTF
TRBD1,TRBJ2-1,16,NA,TRBV9,TGTGCCAGCAGCGTAGGACAGGGGCTTGCCTACGATGAGCAGTTCTTC,CASSVGQGLAYDEQFF
TRBD2,TRBJ2-1,16,NA,TRBV7-8,TGTGCCAGCAGCTTAGAGGCTAGCGGGAGCTATAATGAGCAGTTCTTC,CASSLEASGSYNEQFF
NA,TRBJ2-3,14,many,TRBV7-2,TGTGCCAGCAGCTTAGGTTTGAGAATGGATACGCAGTATTTT,CASSLGLRMDTQYF
NA,TRBJ2-2,16,many,TRBV25-1,TGTGCCAGCAGTGATCCGGGGGGCGGCGCCACCGGGGAGCTGTTTTTT,CASSDPGGGATGELFF
TRBD1,TRBJ1-3,13,few,TRBV19,TGTGCCAGTAGGACGACAGGGCAAAACACCATATATTTT,CASRTTGQNTIYF
NA,TRBJ2-2,13,NA,TRBV29-1,TGCAGCGTTGATACTCCTTACACCGGGGAGCTGTTTTTT,CSVDTPYTGELFF
NA,TRBJ1-2,15,once,TRBV2,TGTGCCAGCAGTGAGTCATTGGGGCCCAACTATGGCTACACCTTC,CASSESLGPNYGYTF
TRBD2,TRBJ2-3,14,NA,TRBV7-7,TGTGCTAGCAGCCTGACTAGCACCACAGATACGCAGTATTTT,CASSLTSTTDTQYF
TRBD2,TRBJ2-3,14,NA,TRBV7-2,TGTGCCAGCAGCTCACGCGGGGGGATCGGTACGCAGTATTTT,CASSSRGGIGTQYF
NA,TRBJ2-6,17,NA,TRBV11-1,TGTGCCAGCAGCTTAAATTACGCCAGCTCTGGGGCCAACGTCCTGACTTTC,CASSLNYASSGANVLTF
TRBD1,TRBJ1-2,13,NA,TRBV29-1,TGCAGCGTTGATATGACAGGGAACTATGGCTACACCTTC,CSVDMTGNYGYTF
NA,TRBJ2-7,14,NA,TRBV20-1,TGCAGTGCTAGAGAGGGGCAGGGTCTGTACGAGCAGTACTTC,CSAREGQGLYEQYF
TRBD1,TRBJ1-1,16,NA,TRBV15,TGTGCCACCGGATCCACGCGGACAGGGGTAGGCACTGAAGCTTTCTTT,CATGSTRTGVGTEAFF
NA,TRBJ2-5,15,few,TRBV20-1,TGCAGTGCTAGAGACCTCAGGGCCAGCGAAGAGACCCAGTACTTC,CSARDLRASEETQYF
NA,TRBJ1-1,12,NA,TRBV12-3/TRBV12-4,TGTGCCAGCAGTCACAGGGTCAGAGAAGCTTTCTTT,CASSHRVREAFF
TRBD2,TRBJ2-3,14,NA,TRBV19,TGTGCCAGTAGATGGCGGGGGGGGTCAGATACGCAGTATTTT,CASRWRGGSDTQYF
NA,TRBJ2-5,13,many,TRBV5-6,TGTGCCAGCAGCTTGGAGAATCAAGAGACCCAGTACTTC,CASSLENQETQYF
NA,TRBJ1-6,14,NA,TRBV3-1,TGTGCCAGCAGCCATGGAGGGGGGGTCTCACCCCTCCACTTT,CASSHGGGVSPLHF
NA,TRBJ2-1,16,NA,TRBV29-1,TGCAGCGTTGAAGATTGGGGGACGAACGCCCCTAGTGAGCAGTTCTTC,CSVEDWGTNAPSEQFF
NA,TRBJ1-6,18,NA,TRBV20-1,TGCAGTGCTAGAGATTCCGGGGGCGCAAGGATAGTGGGTTCACCCCTCCACTTT,CSARDSGGARIVGSPLHF
TRBD2,TRBJ2-1,14,many,TRBV12-3/TRBV12-4,TGTGCCAGCAGTCCCGGGACTAGCTACAATGAGCAGTTCTTC,CASSPGTSYNEQFF
NA,TRBJ2-5,12,few,TRBV20-1,TGCAGTGCTAGAGATCCTTGGGAGACCCAGTACTTC,CSARDPWETQYF
TRBD2,TRBJ2-5,16,NA,TRBV20-1,TGCAGTGCTAGAGTGGTAGGGGCTAGCGGGAAAGAGACCCAGTACTTC,CSARVVGASGKETQYF
NA,TRBJ1-2,13,few,TRBV15,TGTGCCACCGAGCCCAGGAATAACTATGGCTACACCTTC,CATEPRNNYGYTF
TRBD1,TRBJ2-7,14,NA,TRBV5-6,TGTGCCAGCAGCTCGCGGACAGGTGCGGGCGAGCAGTACTTC,CASSSRTGAGEQYF
NA,TRBJ1-2,16,NA,TRBV20-1,TGCAGTGCTAGGCCCGTGGGACGCTTGCCCGGCGATGGCTACACCTTC,CSARPVGRLPGDGYTF
NA,TRBJ1-1,11,NA,TRBV20-1,TGCAGTGCTGTCGGCTACACTGAAGCTTTCTTT,CSAVGYTEAFF
TRBD1,TRBJ1-1,15,NA,TRBV6-5,TGTGCCAGCAGTCACCCGGACAGGATGAACACTGAAGCTTTCTTT,CASSHPDRMNTEAFF
NA,TRBJ1-1,11,NA,TRBV25-1,TGTGCCAGCAGTGGGGGAACACAAGCTTTCTTT,CASSGGTQAFF
NA,TRBJ2-3,15,NA,TRBV20-1,TGCAGTGCGCCTAGACAGTCCCTCACCACAGATACGCAGTATTTT,CSAPRQSLTTDTQYF